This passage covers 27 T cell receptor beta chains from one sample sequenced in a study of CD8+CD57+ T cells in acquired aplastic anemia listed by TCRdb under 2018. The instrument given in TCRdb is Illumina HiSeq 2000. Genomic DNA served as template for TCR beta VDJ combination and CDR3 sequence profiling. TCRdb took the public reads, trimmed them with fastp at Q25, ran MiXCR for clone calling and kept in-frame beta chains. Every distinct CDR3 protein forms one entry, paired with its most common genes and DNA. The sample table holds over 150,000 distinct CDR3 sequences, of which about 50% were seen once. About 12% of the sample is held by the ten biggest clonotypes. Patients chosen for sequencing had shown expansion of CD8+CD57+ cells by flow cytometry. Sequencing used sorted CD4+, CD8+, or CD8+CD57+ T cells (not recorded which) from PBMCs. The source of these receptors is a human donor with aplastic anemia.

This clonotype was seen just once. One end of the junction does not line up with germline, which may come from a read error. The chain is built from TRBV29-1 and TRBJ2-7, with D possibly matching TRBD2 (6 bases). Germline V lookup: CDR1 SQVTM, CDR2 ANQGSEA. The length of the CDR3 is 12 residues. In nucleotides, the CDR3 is TGCGGCGTTGCGACTAGAGGGCCCGAGCAGTACTTC. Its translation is CGVATRGPEQYF.

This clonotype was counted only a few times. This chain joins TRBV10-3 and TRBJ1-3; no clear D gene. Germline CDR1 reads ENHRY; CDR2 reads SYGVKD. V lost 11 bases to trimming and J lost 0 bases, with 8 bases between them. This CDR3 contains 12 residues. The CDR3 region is CAASISGNTIYF. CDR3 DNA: TGTGCCGCCTCTATCTCTGGAAACACCATATATTTT.

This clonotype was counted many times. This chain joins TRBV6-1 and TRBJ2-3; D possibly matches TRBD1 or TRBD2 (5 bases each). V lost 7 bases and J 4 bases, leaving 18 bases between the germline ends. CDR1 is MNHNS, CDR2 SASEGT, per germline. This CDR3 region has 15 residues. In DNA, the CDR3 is TGTGCCAGCAACGACGAGCGAGGGGTAGCAGATACGCAGTATTTT. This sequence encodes CASNDERGVADTQYF.

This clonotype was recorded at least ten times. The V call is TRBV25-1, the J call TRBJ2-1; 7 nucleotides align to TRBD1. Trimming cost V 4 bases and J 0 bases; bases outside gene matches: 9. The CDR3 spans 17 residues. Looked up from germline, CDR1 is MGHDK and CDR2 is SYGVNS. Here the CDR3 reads CASSGKQGQSSYNEQFF. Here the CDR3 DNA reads TGTGCCAGCAGTGGAAAACAGGGACAGAGCTCCTACAATGAGCAGTTCTTC.

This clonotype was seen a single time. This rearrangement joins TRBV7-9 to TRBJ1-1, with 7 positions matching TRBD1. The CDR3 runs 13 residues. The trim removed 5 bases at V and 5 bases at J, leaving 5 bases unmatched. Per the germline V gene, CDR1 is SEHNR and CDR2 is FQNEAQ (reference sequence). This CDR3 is CASSDAGGTEAFF. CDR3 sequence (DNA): TGTGCCAGCAGCGACGCAGGGGGAACTGAAGCTTTCTTT.

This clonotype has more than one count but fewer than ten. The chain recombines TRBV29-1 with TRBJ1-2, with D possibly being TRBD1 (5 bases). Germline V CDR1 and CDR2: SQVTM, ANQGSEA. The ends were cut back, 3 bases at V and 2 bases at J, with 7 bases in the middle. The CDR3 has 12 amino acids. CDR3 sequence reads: CSVDRVNYGYTF. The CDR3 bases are TGCAGCGTTGACAGGGTCAACTATGGCTACACCTTC.

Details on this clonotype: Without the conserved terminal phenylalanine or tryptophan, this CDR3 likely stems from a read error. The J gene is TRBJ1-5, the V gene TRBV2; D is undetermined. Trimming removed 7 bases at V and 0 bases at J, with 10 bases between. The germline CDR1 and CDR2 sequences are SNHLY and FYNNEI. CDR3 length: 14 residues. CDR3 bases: TGTGCCAGCACGCCGGTTGGTAGCAATCAGCCCCAGCATCTT. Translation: CASTPVGSNQPQHL.

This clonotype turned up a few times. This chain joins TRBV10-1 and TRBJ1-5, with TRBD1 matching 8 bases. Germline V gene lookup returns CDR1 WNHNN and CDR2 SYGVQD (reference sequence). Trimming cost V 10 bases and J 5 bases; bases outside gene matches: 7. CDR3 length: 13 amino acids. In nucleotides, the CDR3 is TGCGCCACCCCGGGACAGGCTTATCAGCCCCAGCATTTT. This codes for CATPGQAYQPQHF.

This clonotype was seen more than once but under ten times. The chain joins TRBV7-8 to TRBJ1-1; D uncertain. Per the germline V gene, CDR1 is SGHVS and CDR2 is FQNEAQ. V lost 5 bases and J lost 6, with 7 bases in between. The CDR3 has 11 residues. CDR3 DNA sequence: TGTGCCAGCAGCCAAAACGCTGAAGCTTTCTTT. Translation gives CASSQNAEAFF.

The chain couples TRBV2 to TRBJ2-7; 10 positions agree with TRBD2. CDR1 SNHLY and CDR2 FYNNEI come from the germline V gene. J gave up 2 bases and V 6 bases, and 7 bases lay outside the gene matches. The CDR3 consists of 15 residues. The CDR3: CASRQGLAVTYEQYF. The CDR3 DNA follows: TGTGCCAGCAGACAAGGACTAGCGGTTACCTACGAGCAGTACTTC.

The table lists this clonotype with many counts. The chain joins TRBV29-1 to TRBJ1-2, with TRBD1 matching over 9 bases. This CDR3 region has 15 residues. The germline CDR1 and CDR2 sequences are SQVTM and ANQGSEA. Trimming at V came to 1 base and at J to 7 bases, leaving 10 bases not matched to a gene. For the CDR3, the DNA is TGCAGCGTTGAAGGACAGGGGGATTCTTTCGGTGGCTACACCTTC. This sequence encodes CSVEGQGDSFGGYTF.

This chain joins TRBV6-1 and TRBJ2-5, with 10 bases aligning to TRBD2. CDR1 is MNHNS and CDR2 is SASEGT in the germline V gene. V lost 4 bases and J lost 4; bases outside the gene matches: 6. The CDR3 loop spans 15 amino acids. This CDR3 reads CASSVSGGAAETQYF. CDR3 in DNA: TGTGCCAGCAGTGTCAGCGGGGGGGCCGCAGAGACCCAGTACTTC.

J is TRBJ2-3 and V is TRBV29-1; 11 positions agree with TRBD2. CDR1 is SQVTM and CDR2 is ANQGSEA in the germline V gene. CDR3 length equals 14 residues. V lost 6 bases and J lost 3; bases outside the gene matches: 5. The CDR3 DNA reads TGCAGCGTGTCCACTAGCGGGAGAACAGATACGCAGTATTTT. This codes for CSVSTSGRTDTQYF.

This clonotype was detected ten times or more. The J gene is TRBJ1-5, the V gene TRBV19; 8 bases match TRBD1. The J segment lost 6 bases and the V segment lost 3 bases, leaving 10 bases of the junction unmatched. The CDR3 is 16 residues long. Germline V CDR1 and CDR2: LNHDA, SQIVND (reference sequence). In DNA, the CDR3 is TGTGCCAGTAGTATTTGGGGTCAAGACAGGGGTCAGCCCCAGCATTTT. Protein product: CASSIWGQDRGQPQHF.

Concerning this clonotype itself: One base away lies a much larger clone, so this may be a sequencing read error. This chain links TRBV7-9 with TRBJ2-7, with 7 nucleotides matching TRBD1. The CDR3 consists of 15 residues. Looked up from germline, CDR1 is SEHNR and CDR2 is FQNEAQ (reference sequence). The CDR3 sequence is CASSSHRDRFYGQYF. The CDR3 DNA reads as TGTGCCAGCAGTTCGCACCGGGACAGATTCTACGGGCAGTACTTC.

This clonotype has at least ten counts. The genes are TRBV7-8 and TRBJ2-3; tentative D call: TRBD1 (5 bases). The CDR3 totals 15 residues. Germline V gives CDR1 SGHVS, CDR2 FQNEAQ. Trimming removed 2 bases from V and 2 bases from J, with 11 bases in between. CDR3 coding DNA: TGTGCCAGCAGCTTAACGGTAGGGGTCACAGATACGCAGTATTTT. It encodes CASSLTVGVTDTQYF.

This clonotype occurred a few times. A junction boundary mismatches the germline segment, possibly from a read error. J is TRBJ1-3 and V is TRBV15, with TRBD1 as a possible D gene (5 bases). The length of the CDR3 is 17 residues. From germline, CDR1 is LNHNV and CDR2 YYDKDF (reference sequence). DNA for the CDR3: TGTGCCACCAGCAGAGACACGGGGCACCTCTCTAGAAACACCATATATTTT. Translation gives CATSRDTGHLSRNTIYF.

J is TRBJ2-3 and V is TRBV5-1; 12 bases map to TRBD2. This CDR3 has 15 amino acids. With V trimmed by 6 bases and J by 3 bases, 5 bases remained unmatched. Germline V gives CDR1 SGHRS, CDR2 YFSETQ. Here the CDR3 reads CASTTSGSTTDTQYF. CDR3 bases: TGCGCCAGCACGACTAGCGGGAGTACTACAGATACGCAGTATTTT. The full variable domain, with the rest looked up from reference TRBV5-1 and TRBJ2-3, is KAGVTQTPRYLIKTRGQQVTLSCSPISGHRSVSWYQQTPGQGLQFLFEYFSETQRNKGNFPGRFSGRQFSNSRSEMNVSTLELGDSALYLCASTTSGSTTDTQYFGPGTRLTVL.

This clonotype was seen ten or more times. The CDR3 is CASGQTSTEAFF. Written as DNA, the CDR3 is TGCGCCAGTGGGCAGACCAGCACTGAAGCTTTCTTT. The rearrangement joins TRBV5-1 to TRBJ1-1; D unresolved. The germline V and J ends were trimmed by 8 bases and 4 bases, with 12 bases remaining between them. The CDR3 runs 12 residues. Germline V gene sequence: CDR1 SGHRS, CDR2 YFSETQ.

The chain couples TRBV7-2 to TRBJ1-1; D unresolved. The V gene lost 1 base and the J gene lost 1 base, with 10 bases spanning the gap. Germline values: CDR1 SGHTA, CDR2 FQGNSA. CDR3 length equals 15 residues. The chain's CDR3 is CASSLVPGGNTEAFF. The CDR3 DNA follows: TGTGCCAGCAGCTTAGTTCCAGGAGGGAACACTGAAGCTTTCTTT.

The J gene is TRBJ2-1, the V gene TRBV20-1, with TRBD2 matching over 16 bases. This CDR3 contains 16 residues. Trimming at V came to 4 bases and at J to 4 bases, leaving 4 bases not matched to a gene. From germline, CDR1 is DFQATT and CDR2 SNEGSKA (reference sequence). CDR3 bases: TGCAGTGCTACCTCGGGACTAGCGGGAGGGTACAATGAGCAGTTCTTC. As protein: CSATSGLAGGYNEQFF.

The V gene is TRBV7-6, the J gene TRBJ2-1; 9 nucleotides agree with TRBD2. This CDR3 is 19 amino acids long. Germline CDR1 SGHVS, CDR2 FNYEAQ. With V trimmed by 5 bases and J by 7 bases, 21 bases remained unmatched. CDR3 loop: CASSHKETSGEFFENEQFF. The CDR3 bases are TGTGCCAGCAGCCATAAAGAGACTAGCGGCGAATTTTTTGAGAATGAGCAGTTCTTC.

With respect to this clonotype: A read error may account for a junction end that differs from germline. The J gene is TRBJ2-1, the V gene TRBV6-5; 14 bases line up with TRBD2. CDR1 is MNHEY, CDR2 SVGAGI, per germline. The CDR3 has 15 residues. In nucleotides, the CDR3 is TGTACCAGCAGTTACGGGACTAGCGGGGGAAATGAGCAGTTCTTC. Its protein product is CTSSYGTSGGNEQFF.

The CDR3 DNA is TGTGCCAGCAGCTTAGATCAGTCAGGGGAGCAGTACTTC. Encoded protein: CASSLDQSGEQYF. This chain links TRBV11-3 with TRBJ2-7; perhaps TRBD1 as D (5 bases). The V end lost 0 bases, the J end lost 7 bases, and 10 bases lay between the germline ends. Germline assignment: CDR1 SGHNT and CDR2 YENEEA. This CDR3 spans 13 amino acids.

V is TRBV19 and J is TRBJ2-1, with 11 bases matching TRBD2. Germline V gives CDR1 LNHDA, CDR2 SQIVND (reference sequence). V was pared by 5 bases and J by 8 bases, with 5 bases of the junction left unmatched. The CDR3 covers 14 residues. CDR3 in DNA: TGTGCCAGTAGTGTAGCGGGGGGGTACGATGAGCAGTTCTTC. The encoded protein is CASSVAGGYDEQFF. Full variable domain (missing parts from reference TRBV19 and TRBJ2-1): DGGITQSPKYLFRKEGQNVTLSCEQNLNHDAMYWYRQDPGQGLRLIYYSQIVNDFQKGDIAEGYSVSREKKESFPLTVTSAQKNPTAFYLCASSVAGGYDEQFFGPGTRLTVL.

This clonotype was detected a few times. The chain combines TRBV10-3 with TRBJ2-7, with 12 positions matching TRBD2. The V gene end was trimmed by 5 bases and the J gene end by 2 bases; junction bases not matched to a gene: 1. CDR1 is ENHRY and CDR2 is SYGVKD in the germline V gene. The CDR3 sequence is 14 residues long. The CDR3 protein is CAISRTSGTYEQYF. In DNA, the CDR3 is TGTGCCATCAGTAGGACTAGCGGGACCTACGAGCAGTACTTC.

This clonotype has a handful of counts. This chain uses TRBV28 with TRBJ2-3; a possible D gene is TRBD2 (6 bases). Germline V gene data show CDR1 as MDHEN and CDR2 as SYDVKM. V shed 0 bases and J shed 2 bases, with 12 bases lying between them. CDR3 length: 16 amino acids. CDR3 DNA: TGTGCCAGCAGTTTATGGAGCGGGCCCTCCACAGATACGCAGTATTTT. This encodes CASSLWSGPSTDTQYF.